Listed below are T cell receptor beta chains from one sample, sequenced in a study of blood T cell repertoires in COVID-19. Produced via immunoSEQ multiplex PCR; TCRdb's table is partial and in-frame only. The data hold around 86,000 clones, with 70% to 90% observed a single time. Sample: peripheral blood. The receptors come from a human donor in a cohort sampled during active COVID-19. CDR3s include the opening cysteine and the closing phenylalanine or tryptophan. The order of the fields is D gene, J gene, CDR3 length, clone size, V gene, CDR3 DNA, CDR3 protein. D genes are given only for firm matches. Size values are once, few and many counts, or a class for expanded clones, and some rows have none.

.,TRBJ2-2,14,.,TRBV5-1,TGCGCCAGCAGCTTGGCCACAGAGACCGGGGAGCTGTTTTTT,CASSLATETGELFF
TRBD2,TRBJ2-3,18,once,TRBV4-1,TGCGCCAGCAGCGAGAGACTAGCGCCCAGAGGGAGCACAGATACGCAGTATTTT,CASSERLAPRGSTDTQYF
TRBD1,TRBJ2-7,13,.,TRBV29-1,TGCAGCGTTGATAGTCACAGGGGCTACGAGCAGTACTTC,CSVDSHRGYEQYF
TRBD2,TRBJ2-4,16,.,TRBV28,TGTGCCAGCAGCCCCCGAGCGGGGACGGACAAAAACATTCAGTACTTC,CASSPRAGTDKNIQYF
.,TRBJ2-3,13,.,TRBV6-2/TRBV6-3,TGTGCCAGCAGGCCTTCTAGCACAGATACGCAGTATTTT,CASRPSSTDTQYF
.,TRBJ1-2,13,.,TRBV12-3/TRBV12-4,TGTGCCAGCAGTTTAGGGTCGGGGTACGGCTACACCTTC,CASSLGSGYGYTF
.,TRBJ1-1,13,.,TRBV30,TGTGCCTGGAGCGTATCGAGTAACACTGAAGCTTTCTTT,CAWSVSSNTEAFF
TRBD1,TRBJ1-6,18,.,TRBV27,TGTGCCAGCAGTTTATCGACCTCCGCGACAGGGGGCCGGTCACCCCTCCACTTT,CASSLSTSATGGRSPLHF
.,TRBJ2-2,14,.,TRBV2,TGTGCCAGCAAGGAGGGGGGGCCGACCGGGGAGCTGTTTTTT,CASKEGGPTGELFF
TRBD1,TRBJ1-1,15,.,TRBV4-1,TGCGCCAGCAGCCAAGGAGCAGGGGGGAACACTGAAGCTTTCTTT,CASSQGAGGNTEAFF
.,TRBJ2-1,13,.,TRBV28,TGTGCCAGCACCCGGGGGAGGCCAAATGAGCAGTTCTTC,CASTRGRPNEQFF
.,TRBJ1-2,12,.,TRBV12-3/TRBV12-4,TGTGCCAGCAGTTTAATTCTGGAGGGCTACACCTTC,CASSLILEGYTF
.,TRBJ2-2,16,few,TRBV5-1,TGCGCCAGCAGCTTAGCGGCAAACGATAACACCGGGGAGCTGTTTTTT,CASSLAANDNTGELFF
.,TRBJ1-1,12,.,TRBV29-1,TGCAGCGCAGGACCCCCAGGGACTGAAGCTTTCTTT,CSAGPPGTEAFF
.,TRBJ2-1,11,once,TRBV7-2,TGTGCCAGCAGCCTCCGCAATGAGCAGTTCTTC,CASSLRNEQFF
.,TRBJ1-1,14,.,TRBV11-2,TGTGCCAGCAGCTTTGGGGAGGGGGACACTGAAGCTTTCTTT,CASSFGEGDTEAFF
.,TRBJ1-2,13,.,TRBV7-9,TGTGCCAGCACCCGGGGTGTGGGGTTTGGCTACACCTTC,CASTRGVGFGYTF
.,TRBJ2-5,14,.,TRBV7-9,TGTGCCAGCAGCTTAGTGCTAGCTAGGGAGACCCAGTACTTC,CASSLVLARETQYF
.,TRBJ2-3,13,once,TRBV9,TGTGCCAGCAGCGCCTTTCTACGTGATACGCAGTATTTT,CASSAFLRDTQYF
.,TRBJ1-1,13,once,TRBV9,TGTGCCAGCAGCGTTTTTATGAACACTGAAGCTTTCTTT,CASSVFMNTEAFF
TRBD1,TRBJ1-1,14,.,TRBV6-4,TGTGCCAGCAGTAAGACAGGGGGCATAACTGAAGCTTTCTTT,CASSKTGGITEAFF
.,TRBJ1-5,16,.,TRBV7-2,TGTGCCAGCAGCGAGCAATCCGGGACTCCAAATCAGCCCCAGCATTTT,CASSEQSGTPNQPQHF
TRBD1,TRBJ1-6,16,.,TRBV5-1,TGCGCCAGCAGCGGAGGGACAGGGGGTTATAATTCACCCCTCCACTTT,CASSGGTGGYNSPLHF
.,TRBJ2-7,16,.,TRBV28,TGTGCCAGCAGTCCCCTGGGGGCCCGGCTAGAAGACGAGCAGTACTTC,CASSPLGARLEDEQYF
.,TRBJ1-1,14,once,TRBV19,TGTGCCAGTAGTATAATGGGCACGAACACTGAAGCTTTCTTC,CASSIMGTNTEAFF
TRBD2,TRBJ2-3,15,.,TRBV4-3,TGCGCCAGCAGCCAGACTAGCGGGAGCACAGATACGCAGTATTTT,CASSQTSGSTDTQYF
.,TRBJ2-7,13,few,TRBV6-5,TGTGCCAGCAGTTACTCCGGGGCCTACGAGCAGTACTTC,CASSYSGAYEQYF
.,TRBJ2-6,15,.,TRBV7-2,TGTGCCAGCAGCTTAGGAGGAGGGGGCATTGGCGTCCTGACTTTC,CASSLGGGGIGVLTF
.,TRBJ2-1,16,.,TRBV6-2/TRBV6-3,TGTGCCAGCAGTTACTCGTTCGGGGGTCCTGGTAATGAGCAGTTCTTC,CASSYSFGGPGNEQFF
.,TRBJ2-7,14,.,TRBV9,TGTGCCAGCAGCCAACGGGGATACCCCTACGAGCAGTACTTC,CASSQRGYPYEQYF
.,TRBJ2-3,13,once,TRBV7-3,TGTGCCAGCAGCTTACCTAGCACAGATACGCAGTATTTT,CASSLPSTDTQYF
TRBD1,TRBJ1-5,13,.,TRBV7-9,TGTGCCAGCAACAGGGGAGGCAATCAGCCCCAGCATTTT,CASNRGGNQPQHF
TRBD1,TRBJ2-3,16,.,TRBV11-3,TGTGCCAGCAGCCGAGGACAGGGGGATCGCGCAGATACGCAGTATTTT,CASSRGQGDRADTQYF
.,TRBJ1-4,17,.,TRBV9,TGTGCCAGCAGCTTTATCTCAAGCCCTGCAACTAATGAAAAACTGTTTTTT,CASSFISSPATNEKLFF
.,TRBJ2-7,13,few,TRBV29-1,TGCAGCGTTGGATCAGGGGAAGACGGCGAGCAGTACTTC,CSVGSGEDGEQYF
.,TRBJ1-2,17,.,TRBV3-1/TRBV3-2,TGTGCCAGCAGCCAACCAAAGGGAGGGGGGGGTCTTGATGGCTACACCTTC,CASSQPKGGGGLDGYTF
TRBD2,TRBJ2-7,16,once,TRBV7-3,TGTGCCAGCAGCCCCACTAGCGGGGCCCCCTCCTACGAGCAGTACTTC,CASSPTSGAPSYEQYF
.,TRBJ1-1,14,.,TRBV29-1,TGCAGCGTTGAAAAAAACCGAGAGAACACTGAAGCTTTCTTT,CSVEKNRENTEAFF
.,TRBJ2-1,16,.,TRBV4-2,TGTGCCAGCAGCCAGGAGAAGGGGGGGGCGTACAATGAGCAGTTCTTC,CASSQEKGGAYNEQFF
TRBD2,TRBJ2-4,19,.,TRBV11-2,TGTGCCAGCAGCTTAGACGGGACTAGCGGTGGGTCGGCCAAAAACATTCAGTACTTC,CASSLDGTSGGSAKNIQYF
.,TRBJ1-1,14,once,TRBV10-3,TGTGCCATCAGTGAGGCCAGGCCCAACACTGAAGCTTTCTTT,CAISEARPNTEAFF